This passage covers 17 T cell receptor beta chains from one sample sequenced in a study of blood T cell repertoires in COVID-19. Some clones are missing from TCRdb's copy, which holds only in-frame ones; the method was immunoSEQ multiplex PCR. In the table there are around 230,000 clones, about 80% of which are singletons. Sequencing was done on a sample of PBMCs or T cells enriched from blood (not recorded which). These TCRs come from a man between 40 and 49 years old who had recovered from COVID-19.

The V and J genes are TRBV7-6 and TRBJ2-5; 10 nucleotides align to TRBD2. Trimming took 5 bases from V and 4 from J; bases not matched to a gene: 13. The germline CDR1 and CDR2 sequences are SGHVS and FNYEAQ. There are 17 residues in the CDR3. The DNA for the CDR3 is TGTGCCAGCAGCCCCTTGGGCCTAGCGGGAGTATCAGAGACCCAGTACTTC. It translates to CASSPLGLAGVSETQYF.

The V and J genes are TRBV29-1 and TRBJ1-2; TRBD1 matches 8 bases. The CDR3 length is 12 residues. V trimming: 2 bases; J trimming: 8 bases; junction bases outside the gene matches: 4. In germline, CDR1 is SQVTM, CDR2 ANQGSEA. CDR3 sequence reads: CSVEQGAKGYTF. The CDR3 DNA follows: TGCAGCGTTGAACAGGGGGCAAAAGGCTACACCTTC.

The gene calls are TRBV5-1 and TRBJ2-7, with 11 bases lining up with TRBD2. Per germline, CDR1 SGHRS and CDR2 YFSETQ. The CDR3 is 15 residues long. The V segment lost 7 bases and the J segment 2 bases; nucleotides outside the gene matches: 8. CDR3 amino acids: CASAPTSGSTYEQYF. CDR3 sequence (DNA): TGCGCCAGCGCTCCTACTAGCGGGAGCACCTACGAGCAGTACTTC.

The CDR3 reads CASSQEMGGSSNEQFF. The CDR3 DNA sequence: TGTGCCAGCAGCCAAGAGATGGGGGGTAGTTCGAATGAGCAGTTCTTC. The rearrangement uses TRBV4-2 and TRBJ2-1; perhaps TRBD2 as D (6 bases). Germline lookup yields CDR1 LGHNA and CDR2 YNFKEQ. This CDR3 region has 16 residues. V was trimmed by 0 bases and J by 7 bases, leaving 16 bases between them.

V and J are TRBV27 and TRBJ2-7, with D perhaps TRBD2 (6 bases). Germline V lookup: CDR1 MNHEY, CDR2 SMNVEV (reference sequence). With 9 bases removed from V and 5 bases from J, the gap between germline ends came to 20 bases. The CDR3 totals 14 residues. The CDR3 DNA is TGTGCCAGTGGATTAGTGGGGGGACTGAACGAGCAGTACTTC. Translated: CASGLVGGLNEQYF.

The chain couples TRBV18 to TRBJ2-4, with 8 bases fitting TRBD2. V gave up 3 bases and J gave up 0 bases; unmatched junction bases: 7. This CDR3 is built from 17 residues. CDR1 KGHSH and CDR2 LQKENI come from the germline V gene. CDR3 bases: TGTGCCAGCTCACCCTTCTGGCTAGCGGGAGCCAAAAACATTCAGTACTTC. Translated: CASSPFWLAGAKNIQYF.

The chain has TRBV7-6 and TRBJ2-6; TRBD1 matches at 9 bases. The CDR3 is 16 amino acids. With V trimmed by 5 bases and J by 2 bases, 4 bases remained unmatched. Germline-derived CDR1 and CDR2 are SGHVS and FNYEAQ. CDR3 DNA sequence: TGTGCCAGCAGCGCCCGGACAGGGGCTGGGGCCAACGTCCTGACTTTC. Protein sequence: CASSARTGAGANVLTF.

The chain combines TRBV7-3 with TRBJ2-3, with a weak D call TRBD1 (5 bases). V lost 5 bases and J lost 6, with 15 bases in between. CDR3 size: 14 residues. Looked up from germline, CDR1 is SGHTA and CDR2 is FQGTGA. The CDR3 sequence is CASSTNQGADTQYF. For the CDR3, the DNA is TGTGCCAGCAGCACCAACCAGGGTGCGGATACGCAGTATTTT.

The CDR3 DNA reads TGTGCCTGCGACTGGAAGAACACCGGGGAGCTGTTTTTT. Residues: CACDWKNTGELFF. The chain couples TRBV30 to TRBJ2-2; D gene ambiguous. The CDR3 has 13 residues. Trimming pared 6 bases from V and 1 base from J, leaving 9 bases between. Germline CDR1 and CDR2: GTSNPN and SVGIG (reference sequence).

There are a few counts of this clone. The chain has TRBV10-3 and TRBJ1-6, with a possible D match to TRBD1 (6 bases). Germline V gene data show CDR1 as ENHRY and CDR2 as SYGVKD. This CDR3 has 14 residues. V dropped 2 bases and J dropped 7 bases, with 9 bases sitting between them. CDR3 sequence (DNA): TGTGCCATCAGTGAGAACAGGGCGAATTCACCCCTCCACTTT. It yields the protein CAISENRANSPLHF.

V and J are TRBV10-3 and TRBJ2-3; possible D gene TRBD2, 5 bases. The V gene lost 3 bases and the J gene lost 3 bases, with 13 bases spanning the gap. The germline CDR1 and CDR2 sequences are ENHRY and SYGVKD. This CDR3 comprises 15 residues. Here the CDR3 DNA reads TGTGCCATCAGTGACCCGGGAATCGGGACAGATACGCAGTATTTT. Protein sequence: CAISDPGIGTDTQYF.

CDR3 in DNA: TGTGCCAGCAGTGACGGACAGTCCTACGCTAATGAAAAACTGTTTTTT. Amino acids: CASSDGQSYANEKLFF. The chain employs TRBV25-1 and TRBJ1-4, with a tentative D call TRBD1 (6 bases). The CDR3 is 16 residues long. The V gene lost 3 bases and the J gene lost 3 bases, with 14 bases spanning the gap. The germline V gene encodes CDR1 MGHDK and CDR2 SYGVNS.

With regard to this clone: Within the sample, other DNA sequences also encode this same CDR3. Written as DNA, the CDR3 is TGCGCCAGCAGCCAAGATCGGGGTGGCGGCTACACCTTC. Translated, it gives CASSQDRGGGYTF. The chain recombines TRBV4-3 with TRBJ1-2; no clear D gene. CDR1 and CDR2 from the germline V gene are LGHNA and YSLEER. The V gene lost 0 bases and the J gene lost 8 bases, with 10 bases spanning the gap. The CDR3 runs to 13 residues.

J is TRBJ1-6 and V is TRBV10-3; 8 bases match TRBD1. The CDR3 has 13 amino acids. CDR1 is ENHRY, CDR2 SYGVKD, per germline. J was trimmed by 8 bases and V by 6 bases; bases with no gene match: 3. CDR3 sequence reads: CAISTGGDSPLHF. In DNA, the CDR3 is TGTGCCATCAGCACAGGGGGAGATTCACCCCTCCACTTT.

This chain joins TRBV5-4 and TRBJ2-5; D is undetermined. The V end lost 4 bases, the J end lost 2 bases, and 15 bases lay between the germline ends. Germline loops: CDR1 SGHNT, CDR2 YYREEE (reference sequence). This CDR3 spans 15 amino acids. The CDR3 loop is CASSPLLGYQETQYF. CDR3 bases: TGTGCCAGCAGCCCCCTGCTAGGTTATCAAGAGACCCAGTACTTC.

The chain is built from TRBV3-1 (or the pseudogene TRBV3-2) and TRBJ2-7, with D maybe TRBD2 (5 bases). The CDR3 contains 14 residues. CDR1 and CDR2 from the germline V gene are LGHDT and YNNKEL (reference sequence). V lost 1 base to trimming and J lost 2 bases, with 9 bases between them. For the CDR3, the DNA is TGTGCCAGCAGCCAAGCGGCGGGCACCTACGAGCAGTACTTC. It yields the protein CASSQAAGTYEQYF.

The chain carries TRBV18 and TRBJ2-1; 7 bases match TRBD1. The CDR3 spans 16 residues. Germline trimming cut 8 bases from V and 4 bases from J; bases unmatched to any gene: 14. Germline values: CDR1 KGHSH, CDR2 LQKENI. The CDR3 sequence: CASTEFRAGGYNEQFF. CDR3 nucleotides: TGTGCCAGCACTGAATTCCGGGCAGGGGGTTACAATGAGCAGTTCTTC.